This is a list of T cell receptor beta chains from one sample in a study of early T cells in non-severe SARS-CoV-2 infection. TCRdb fed the 5' RACE reads into MiXCR, producing one record per CDR3 protein. The sample comprises 45,000 to 55,000 distinct CDR3 sequences, approximately 10% of which are singletons, and roughly 10% rests with the top ten. The sequencing input was whole blood. These TCRs come from an adult who was a healthcare worker with PCR-confirmed SARS-CoV-2 infection or an uninfected control (not recorded which). Both conserved end residues are part of each CDR3.

J gene	V gene	CDR3 protein
TRBJ1-1	TRBV9	CASSVEQGGISEAFF
TRBJ2-5	TRBV11-1	CASSLATSGGRPRYF
TRBJ2-1	TRBV28	CASSPHPSGRAPYNEQFF
TRBJ2-7	TRBV12-3/TRBV12-4	CASRDSLSSGYEQYF
TRBJ1-5	TRBV18	CASSLGQGGQPQHF
TRBJ2-7	TRBV7-9	CASSAFVRLSYEQYF
TRBJ2-2	TRBV11-2	CASSFPTSGLNTGELFF
TRBJ2-7	TRBV7-9	CASSSRENSYEQYF
TRBJ2-1	TRBV21-1	CASSVDRKTGGPYNEQFF
TRBJ1-1	TRBV20-1	CSGVIRLQAFF
TRBJ2-7	TRBV11-2	CASSPWGSSYEQYF
TRBJ2-3	TRBV10-2	CASSKTSGATSSTDTQYF
TRBJ1-5	TRBV20-1	CSARPSTGRVGQPQHF
TRBJ2-7	TRBV7-3	CASSSGPTYEQYF
TRBJ1-1	TRBV18	CASSPQQETNTEAFF
TRBJ1-4	TRBV18	CASSPQGQVNEKLFF
TRBJ2-1	TRBV6-1	CATSPGLAGANEQFF
TRBJ2-7	TRBV29-1	CSFEGQGYEQYF
TRBJ1-2	TRBV4-1	CASSPDTTYGYTF
TRBJ1-1	TRBV7-9	CASSSGTLGEAFF
TRBJ1-3	TRBV29-1	CSVEVQGPNTIYF
TRBJ2-3	TRBV12-3/TRBV12-4	CASTPGADTQYF
TRBJ2-2	TRBV27	CASSFGFRANTGELFF
TRBJ2-2	TRBV28	CASSLSDRGTGELFF
TRBJ2-7	TRBV7-9	CASSLAWGSEQYF
TRBJ1-2	TRBV4-1	CASSQAGIGYTF
TRBJ2-2	TRBV4-1	CASSRGTLNTGELFF
TRBJ1-5	TRBV2	CASSESSGGYQPQHF
TRBJ2-7	TRBV5-1	CACSLGQGGGEQYF
TRBJ1-5	TRBV5-1	CASRAELNQPQHF
TRBJ2-5	TRBV5-5	CASSGTGGGETQYF
TRBJ2-2	TRBV11-1	CASSLQGATGELFF
TRBJ2-2	TRBV29-1	CSVAGTGITGELFF
TRBJ2-1	TRBV7-2	CASSPFGGEQFF
TRBJ2-2	TRBV29-1	CSVRRGQGIDGELFF
TRBJ1-1	TRBV6-1	CASRESMNTEAFF
TRBJ2-7	TRBV7-8	CASSLRKEYEQYF
TRBJ1-4	TRBV4-1	CASSHGVTTNEKLFF
TRBJ2-7	TRBV28	CASTDRLANEQYF
TRBJ2-7	TRBV7-6	CASSQRGSYEQYF
TRBJ2-7	TRBV6-1	CTAFGQKAYEQYF
TRBJ2-3	TRBV2	CASKKGSPGDTQYF
TRBJ2-2	TRBV7-3	CASSDGTETGELFF
TRBJ1-6	TRBV7-9	CASSLVGSYNSPLHF
TRBJ2-4	TRBV20-1	CSATRGGTKNIQYF
TRBJ1-4	TRBV7-9	CASSPGRGDEKLFF
TRBJ1-2	TRBV7-8	CASSSRQSNYGYTF
TRBJ2-1	TRBV7-9	CASSVRDGDDEQFF
TRBJ2-6	TRBV6-4	CASSDSLSGANVLTF
TRBJ1-6	TRBV6-6	CASTLRGRGNSPLHF
TRBJ2-7	TRBV5-6	CASSGTNEQYF
TRBJ2-7	TRBV10-3	CAISKTGTSYEQYF
TRBJ1-2	TRBV28	CAIKKNLYGYTF
TRBJ2-3	TRBV27	CASSFHRVADTQYF